The rows below give T cell receptor beta chains drawn from one sample of a study of blood T cell repertoires in COVID-19. Sequencing used immunoSEQ multiplex PCR; TCRdb keeps in-frame clones, though not all of them. The sample records more than 150,000 clones, 70% to 80% being singletons. The specimen sequenced was peripheral blood. The receptors derive from a man in his fifties or sixties who had recovered from COVID-19. Each CDR3 is given with its conserved first and last residue.

TRBV11-2 | CASSLERTGRNEQFF
TRBV11-2 | CASSIRSGGSSYNSPLHF
TRBV5-4 | CASSSPGQGAHEQYF
TRBV11-1 | CASRKEQSLYNEQFF
TRBV5-6 | CASSRDRESGYTF
TRBV10-3 | CAGASKTSGVPGTDTQYF
TRBV30 | CAWSYTNEKLFF
TRBV4-2 | CASSPLGDRNEQFF
TRBV7-2 | CASSLTGGRNIQYF
TRBV2 | CASSGSNRGADTQYF
TRBV7-3 | CASSLHGRGNEQFF
TRBV7-3 | CASSLYGAGDSYNEQFF
TRBV7-8 | CASSLATDEAFF
TRBV28 | CASSLESTGELFF
TRBV11-1 | CASSPRDRGLSGELFF
TRBV28 | CASSYGWGNQPQHF
TRBV24-1 | CATSVAQGTTDTQYF
TRBV28 | CASSWIPGQGYQPQHF
TRBV4-1 | CASSQDPFGLAGVEEQFF
TRBV3-1/TRBV3-2 | CASSSTRSSYEQYF
TRBV2 | CASSPRVLIYEQYF
TRBV25-1 | CASSGGLSDGPLHF
TRBV15 | CATSGRPGLRNTEAFF
TRBV5-1 | CASSSAGTGPPSVSNEQFF
TRBV19 | CASSNGADIEQFF
TRBV10-3 | CAISESPPDRGRIPTEAFF
TRBV7-2 | CASSSSGQGSEQYF
TRBV28 | CASSHGGTGVETQYF
TRBV24-1 | CATSDLTLAGGGGEQFF
TRBV14 | CASSPRSYEQYF
TRBV7-9 | CASRGTLTGELFF
TRBV24-1 | CATSEAGDYTQYF
TRBV24-1 | CATSPGTGDYNEQFF
TRBV11-1 | CASSTSAGGPQETQYF
TRBV2 | CASSGLSGRLSSYNEQFF
TRBV25-1 | CASSYGTSGMNYNEQFF
TRBV29-1 | CSVGGVSNQPQHF
TRBV7-9 | CASSPGGSGKDTQYF
TRBV28 | CASRTIQGFVSNEKLFF
TRBV29-1 | CSVGDRGGDTEAFF
TRBV18 | CASSLNRGLSSGNTIYF
TRBV9 | CASSVAFSRGEETQYF
TRBV29-1 | CSVASHAGTLNEQFF
TRBV28 | CASSQDTEAFF
TRBV3-1/TRBV3-2 | CASSQAVWRGGVETQYF
TRBV30 | CAWSVGAGANQPQHF
TRBV6-6 | CASRSGQSETYEQYF
TRBV3-1/TRBV3-2 | CASSQEGGYRTEAFF
TRBV30 | CAWSVGVPGEAGYTF
TRBV11-3 | CASSYGDREYNEQFF
TRBV4-2 | CASSQRRGLAGPTSSYEQYF
TRBV18 | CASSPQIHSGANVLTF
TRBV6-5 | CASSYSDRLYEQYF
TRBV11-2 | CASSFRTGGFRETQYF
TRBV6-5 | CASSLYDRDYEQYF